This T cell receptor (beta chain) was identified in a study of blood T cells in healthy people across ages. Study-level findings and limits: Diversity of TCR beta correlated strongly with naive T cell percentage.

A sample-barcoded 5' primer and a J-beta primer mix were used in a second PCR of roughly 7 to 11 cycles. A template-switch adaptor containing 12 random nucleotides labeled each cDNA molecule. Researchers report that each sample yielded at least 2.5 million CDR3-containing paired-end reads. TCRdb passed the 5' RACE reads through MiXCR, listing each CDR3 protein once. The repertoire consists of 1,500,000 or so distinct CDR3 sequences, with around 59% occurring once and the leading ten covering roughly 7%. Isolating PBMCs gave at least 7 million of these cells per sample. This clonotype turned up a few times. The target antigen is unknown. The J segment lost 5 bases and the V segment lost 5 bases, leaving 7 bases of the junction unmatched. This CDR3 comprises 16 residues. Germline values: CDR1 MNHNY, CDR2 SVGAGI (reference sequence).

The sequence was collected from a man in his late teens or twenties in good health. This rearrangement joins TRBV6-6 to TRBJ2-1; TRBD2 matches 12 bases. The sequenced sample was blood. This chain's CDR3 is CASSHLAGGRDNEQFF. The DNA for the CDR3 is TGTGCCAGCAGTCACCTAGCGGGGGGGAGGGACAATGAGCAGTTCTTC.